What follows describes a single TCR beta chain. Antigen unknown. This record belongs to a study of OX40 agonist ivuxolimab in advanced cancers. Study background: Patients got intravenous ivuxolimab at 0.01 to 10 mg/kg every 2 weeks. Notes on the study in general: Not determined was the antigen specificity of the expanded peripheral T cells. Both CD4+ and CD8+ T cell populations in blood had undergone clonal expansion by week 6 at 0.1 to 3.0 mg/kg.

The timepoints at which blood was sampled were baseline, cycle 4 day 1, and cycle 7 day 1. Generated by immunoSEQ multiplex PCR, the TCRdb table keeps only in-frame clones and is missing some. The profile shows tens of thousands of clones, around 86% of them singletons. Per the germline V gene, CDR1 is MNHNY and CDR2 is SVGAGI (reference sequence). The CDR3 contains 13 residues. Deletions cut 8 bases from V and 4 bases from J, with 14 bases between. The source is an adult with an advanced solid tumor such as melanoma, head and neck, liver or kidney cancer. Material: CD4+ or CD8+ T cells sorted from blood, obtained in a trial of the OX40 agonist ivuxolimab. The chain uses TRBV6-6 and TRBJ1-1, with D unresolved. The CDR3 protein is CASASITRTEAFF. The CDR3 DNA reads TGTGCCAGCGCTTCGATTACGCGCACTGAAGCTTTCTTT.